The text below deals with one TCR beta chain. This specimen belongs to a study of T cell responses to AZD1222 COVID-19 vaccine. The V end was cut by 7 bases, the J end by 4 bases, with 12 bases between. CDR3 length: 13 amino acids. Germline V gene sequence: CDR1 KGHDR, CDR2 SFDVKD. The data were produced by immunoSEQ multiplex PCR, yet TCRdb's version contains in-frame clones alone and is incomplete. Altogether around 85,000 clones are present, 90% being singletons, with the ten largest covering 1.2% to 1.5%. The TCR comes from an adult who received the AZD1222 COVID-19 vaccine. The sample consisted of peripheral blood, taken 28 days after the second AZD1222 dose. The V call is TRBV24-1, the J call TRBJ1-1; D uncertain. CDR3 nucleotides: TGTGCCACCAGAAACAGAGAGGGCACTGAAGCTTTCTTT. Its translation is CATRNREGTEAFF.